This record concerns one T cell receptor (beta chain) sequence. No antigen is known for it. These data are taken from a study of beta chain features in type 1 diabetes. Sorting based on CD45RO/CCR7/CD25/CD127/CD95/CD27 separated CD4+ naive, central memory, regulatory and stem cell-like memory cells. The study, taken as a whole, reports: TCRB repertoires of naive, central memory and Treg cells appeared more similar among patients than among healthy donors. HLA effects on TCRB rearrangement stayed unresolved here. A moderate, significant TCRB CDR3 shortening appeared in type 1 diabetes across four CD4+ subsets.

V dropped 5 bases and J dropped 4; count of bases not matched to a gene: 4. Germline CDR1 and CDR2: MGHDK and SYGVNS. The CDR3 contains 14 residues. The authors reverse transcribed all of the isolated RNA, so sequencing captured expressed TCRB transcripts. The data were produced by immunoSEQ multiplex PCR, yet TCRdb's version contains in-frame clones alone and is incomplete. The data hold some 170,000 clones, with roughly 60% observed a single time. The sample taken for sequencing was naive CD4+ T cells from blood. The sequence was obtained from a man aged 25 to 45 with type 1 diabetes. The rearrangement links TRBV25-1 to TRBJ1-3; 8 positions match TRBD1. Here the CDR3 DNA reads TGTGCCAGCAGTTGGACAGGGCTGGGAAACACCATATATTTT. Its translation is CASSWTGLGNTIYF. Drawing the rest from reference TRBV25-1 and TRBJ1-3, the complete variable domain is EADIYQTPRYLVIGTGKKITLECSQTMGHDKMYWYQQDPGMELHLIHYSYGVNSTEKGDLSSESTVSRIRTEHFPLTLESARPSHTSQYLCASSWTGLGNTIYFGEGSWLTVV.